The 5 T cell receptor beta chains below come from one sample, sequenced in a study of cytomegalovirus exposure and HLA in healthy donors. This PCR relied on a set of 60 Vbeta primers and 13 Jbeta primers. Assay used: immunoSEQ multiplex PCR; TCRdb lists only in-frame clones, some missing. This table has about 89,000 clones, about 83% appearing once. Sequenced input: PBMCs. The receptors here all came from a female donor in good health and CMV-seropositive.

This clone has only one observation. V and J are TRBV15 and TRBJ2-1; weak D call: TRBD2 (6 bases). The germline gives CDR1 LNHNV, CDR2 YYDKDF (reference sequence). Trimming pared 1 base from V and 3 bases from J, leaving 7 bases between. The CDR3 runs 14 residues. CDR3 DNA sequence: TGTGCCACCAGCAGAGGGCGGGACTACAATGAGCAGTTCTTC. Amino acids: CATSRGRDYNEQFF.

The rearrangement uses TRBV28 and TRBJ2-2, with TRBD1 as a possible D gene (6 bases). Germline V lookup: CDR1 MDHEN, CDR2 SYDVKM. Trimming removed 6 bases from V and 0 bases from J, with 14 bases in between. This CDR3 has 16 residues. The CDR3, as DNA: TGTGCCAGCAGCCAGACAGGACTTCCGAACACCGGGGAGCTGTTTTTT. Protein sequence: CASSQTGLPNTGELFF. Looking up the rest from reference TRBV28 and TRBJ2-2 gives the full variable domain: DVKVTQSSRYLVKRTGEKVFLECVQDMDHENMFWYRQDPGLGLRLIYFSYDVKMKEKGDIPEGYSVSREKKERFSLILESASTNQTSMYLCASSQTGLPNTGELFFGEGSRLTVL.

This clone has more than one count but fewer than ten. The V gene is TRBV7-9, the J gene TRBJ2-5; TRBD2 is a possible D gene (5 bases). Germline CDR1 is SEHNR and CDR2 is FQNEAQ (reference sequence). V gave up 5 bases and J gave up 0 bases, with 10 bases separating them. This CDR3 spans 14 amino acids. Here the CDR3 reads CASSRSGNQETQYF. The CDR3 DNA reads TGTGCCAGCAGCCGGAGCGGCAACCAAGAGACCCAGTACTTC.

The chain uses TRBV4-1 and TRBJ2-7; 8 bases are shared with TRBD1. The CDR3 consists of 14 residues. V was clipped by 4 bases and J by 5 bases; unmatched bases: 7. Germline CDR1 reads MGHRA; CDR2 reads YSYEKL. The CDR3 bases are TGCGCCAGCAGCCCCCGGGACAGGTCGGACGAGCAGTACTTC. As protein: CASSPRDRSDEQYF.

The gene calls are TRBV29-1 and TRBJ1-1; weak D call: TRBD1 (6 bases). Germline values: CDR1 SQVTM, CDR2 ANQGSEA. Between the trimmed V and J ends, which lost 1 base and 1 base, there was a span of 10 bases. This CDR3 has 14 residues. The chain's CDR3 is CSVEGQGWNTEAFF. CDR3 DNA sequence: TGCAGCGTTGAAGGCCAGGGGTGGAACACTGAAGCTTTCTTT.